This TCR beta chain was documented in a study of PD-L1 blockade in urothelial cancer. Overall study context: Males with urothelial cancer arising in the bladder constituted most of the roughly 30 patients. A median approximately 150,000 T cells were found in blood samples.

Time point in this sample: pretreatment peripheral blood. The table came from immunoSEQ multiplex PCR; TCRdb's copy has only in-frame clones and leaves some out. The sample contains under 50,000 clones, roughly nine tenths of which appear only once. Trimming took 0 bases from V and 2 from J, leaving 11 bases between them. The CDR3 runs 16 residues. From germline, CDR1 is MNHEY and CDR2 SVGAGI. The sample here was PBMCs, taken around atezolizumab (anti-PD-L1) treatment. The sequence was obtained from a woman in her sixties or seventies with urothelial cancer. This rearrangement joins TRBV6-5 to TRBJ2-1; TRBD2 is a possible D gene (6 bases). The CDR3 DNA sequence: TGTGCCAGCAGTTACTCGGGCGGGACGACCTACAATGAGCAGTTCTTC. Residues: CASSYSGGTTYNEQFF.